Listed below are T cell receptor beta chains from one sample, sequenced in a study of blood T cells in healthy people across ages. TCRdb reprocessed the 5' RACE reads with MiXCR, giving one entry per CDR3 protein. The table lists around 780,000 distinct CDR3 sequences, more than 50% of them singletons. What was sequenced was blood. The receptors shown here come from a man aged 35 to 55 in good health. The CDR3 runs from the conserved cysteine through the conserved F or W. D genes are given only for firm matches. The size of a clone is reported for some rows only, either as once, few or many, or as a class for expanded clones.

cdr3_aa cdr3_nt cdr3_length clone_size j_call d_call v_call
CSARDFQTTSGASYEQYF TGCAGTGCTAGAGACTTTCAAACGACTAGCGGGGCCTCCTACGAGCAGTACTTC 18 NA TRBJ2-7 TRBD2 TRBV20-1
CSARDRRAGGYEQYF TGCAGTGCTAGAGATCGTAGAGCGGGAGGGTACGAGCAGTACTTC 15 NA TRBJ2-7 TRBD2 TRBV20-1
CASRNRTGFSYEQYF TGTGCCAGCAGGAACCGGACAGGGTTTTCCTACGAGCAGTACTTC 15 NA TRBJ2-7 TRBD1 TRBV27
CSARFLGDPEQFF TGCAGTGCTAGATTTCTGGGGGACCCTGAGCAGTTCTTC 13 few TRBJ2-1 NA TRBV20-1
CASSSEDKSLGTQYF TGTGCCAGCAGCTCCGAAGACAAGTCCCTTGGGACCCAGTACTTC 15 few TRBJ2-5 NA TRBV7-9
CSVEPGVTEAFF TGCAGCGTTGAGCCGGGGGTCACTGAAGCTTTCTTT 12 NA TRBJ1-1 NA TRBV29-1
CASSSVPGSQTSHTEAFF TGTGCCAGCAGCTCAGTACCGGGCTCCCAAACGAGTCACACTGAAGCTTTCTTT 18 NA TRBJ1-1 NA TRBV7-6
CASRERTGGETQYF TGTGCCAGCAGGGAAAGGACCGGGGGGGAGACCCAGTACTTC 14 NA TRBJ2-5 TRBD2 TRBV28
CASSLGSIGRGANVLTF TGTGCCAGCAGCCTTGGATCGATAGGGCGAGGGGCCAACGTCCTGACTTTC 17 few TRBJ2-6 NA TRBV28
CASRRGSEETQYF TGTGCCAGCAGAAGGGGTAGCGAAGAGACCCAGTACTTC 13 NA TRBJ2-5 NA TRBV7-9
CASSPDRGRSGYTF TGTGCCAGCAGTCCGGACAGGGGACGAAGTGGCTACACCTTC 14 once TRBJ1-2 TRBD1 TRBV12-3/TRBV12-4
CASSQDGRETYEQYF TGTGCCAGCAGCCAAGATGGGCGGGAAACCTACGAGCAGTACTTC 15 NA TRBJ2-7 NA TRBV3-1
CAISEIRDSEQYF TGTGCCATCAGTGAGATTAGGGACAGCGAGCAGTACTTC 13 NA TRBJ2-7 TRBD1 TRBV10-3
CANFVQTSETQYF TGTGCCAACTTTGTCCAGACAAGTGAGACCCAGTACTTC 13 once TRBJ2-5 NA TRBV6-5
CASSLLGPGRGYEQYF TGTGCCAGCAGCCTACTTGGACCCGGCAGGGGCTACGAGCAGTACTTC 16 few TRBJ2-7 NA TRBV28
CATSSEVAGGNPYEQYF TGTGCCACCAGCAGTGAGGTAGCGGGAGGGAATCCCTACGAGCAGTACTTC 17 NA TRBJ2-7 TRBD2 TRBV15
CASSLVRESLHF TGTGCCAGCAGCTTAGTCAGGGAGTCTCTCCACTTT 12 NA TRBJ1-6 NA TRBV13
CASSSLGQGLYF TGTGCCAGCAGCTCCCTGGGACAGGGGCTGTACTTC 12 few TRBJ2-5 TRBD1 TRBV7-2
CSAIPGSANQPQHF TGCAGTGCTATCCCGGGATCTGCCAATCAGCCCCAGCATTTT 14 few TRBJ1-5 NA TRBV20-1
CASSFLTASSYEQYF TGTGCCAGCAGTTTTTTGACAGCAAGCTCCTACGAGCAGTACTTC 15 NA TRBJ2-7 NA TRBV28
CASSLAADTDTQYF TGTGCCAGCAGCTTAGCCGCGGACACAGATACGCAGTATTTT 14 NA TRBJ2-3 NA TRBV7-9
CASSQETSGSRQFF TGTGCCAGCAGCCAAGAGACTAGCGGGAGTAGGCAGTTCTTC 14 once TRBJ2-1 TRBD2 TRBV3-1
CASSFPSTGKNTEAFF TGTGCCAGCAGTTTTCCATCGACAGGGAAGAACACTGAAGCTTTCTTT 16 NA TRBJ1-1 TRBD1 TRBV28
CSVGGTVETQYF TGCAGCGTTGGGGGCACGGTAGAGACCCAGTACTTC 12 few TRBJ2-5 NA TRBV29-1
CASSLGRTPTDTQYF TGTGCCAGCAGCTTAGGGAGGACACCCACAGATACGCAGTATTTT 15 NA TRBJ2-3 NA TRBV7-2
CASSPIGGEGPYNEQFF TGCGCCAGCAGCCCTATTGGGGGGGAGGGACCCTACAATGAGCAGTTCTTC 17 NA TRBJ2-1 TRBD2 TRBV5-1
CSVGLGSGANVLTF TGCAGCGTTGGATTGGGCTCTGGGGCCAACGTCCTGACTTTC 14 few TRBJ2-6 NA TRBV29-1
CASIQQGAANYGYTF TGTGCCAGCATTCAACAGGGGGCGGCTAACTATGGCTACACCTTC 15 NA TRBJ1-2 TRBD1 TRBV2
CASSLKLAGGRDTQYF TGTGCCAGCAGCTTAAAGCTAGCGGGGGGAAGGGATACGCAGTATTTT 16 NA TRBJ2-3 TRBD2 TRBV11-1
CSVEDGLAGAVEQYF TGCAGCGTTGAAGACGGACTAGCGGGGGCGGTGGAGCAGTACTTC 15 NA TRBJ2-7 TRBD2 TRBV29-1
CASSPVGEIADTQYF TGTGCCAGCAGCCCCGTAGGGGAGATTGCAGATACGCAGTATTTT 15 few TRBJ2-3 NA TRBV7-8
CASSARDRAEKLFF TGTGCCAGCAGTGCCCGGGACAGGGCTGAAAAACTGTTTTTT 14 NA TRBJ1-4 TRBD1 TRBV2
CTSSLKGRGGYTF TGTACCAGCAGTTTGAAGGGCCGGGGAGGCTACACCTTC 13 NA TRBJ1-2 NA TRBV12-3/TRBV12-4